This TCR beta chain emerged from a study of blood T cell repertoires in COVID-19. Libraries were prepared by immunoSEQ multiplex PCR; TCRdb keeps only in-frame clonotypes and omits some of them. The sample has about 46,000 clones; 83% are singletons. Deletions cut 6 bases from V and 6 bases from J, with 15 bases between. This CDR3 is built from 13 residues. This clonotype originated in an elderly woman with acute or convalescent COVID-19. The chain links TRBV12-3 or TRBV12-4 to TRBJ2-7, with a possible D match to TRBD1 (5 bases). Material for sequencing was peripheral blood. The CDR3, as DNA: TGTGCCAGCAGCACTTTGACAGCCTCCGAGCAGTACTTC. This translates into CASSTLTASEQYF.